This T cell receptor (beta chain) was retrieved from a study of blood T cells in healthy people across ages. The CDR3 spans 15 residues. Germline V CDR1 and CDR2: DFQATT, SNEGSKA (reference sequence). The second PCR ran roughly 6 to 11 cycles with a sample-barcoded 5' primer and J-beta primers. TCRdb itself ran the 5' RACE reads through MiXCR, one entry per CDR3 protein. The sample holds 600,000 to 900,000 distinct CDR3 sequences, roughly 24% seen once. These data are also associated with another study on T cells of mothers and their children.

V usage is TRBV20-1 and J usage is TRBJ2-5, with 7 bases fitting TRBD1. The J call may be incorrect, as the DNA end agrees better with TRBJ2-7. Sequenced: blood. This clonotype was obtained from a boy under 18 in good health. For the CDR3, the DNA is TGCAGTGCTACTCTTACGGGACAGAGTTCCTACGAGCAGTACTTC. Encoded protein: CSATLTGQSSYEQYF.